This TCR beta chain was captured by sequencing in a study of identical twins. General study points: A partial confounding effect on zero-insertion analyses could come from invariant MAIT and iNKT cells. Findings depended on cross-sectional statistics rather than tracking the same donors.

In its sample, this clonotype was seen a few times. Antigen specificity is unknown. TCRdb re-analysed the 5' RACE reads in MiXCR, keeping a single row per CDR3 protein. The sample includes 700,000 or so distinct CDR3 sequences, 8.6% of them seen just once. The germline V gene encodes CDR1 MNHEY and CDR2 SMNVEV (reference sequence). Trimming took off 3 bases at V and 3 bases at J, with 18 bases between the two ends. There are 17 residues in the CDR3. These data also featured in a second study, about yellow fever vaccine responses in identical twins. That paper adds: Twins' vaccine T cell responses reportedly seemed partly convergent and partly personalized.

The chain has TRBV27 and TRBJ2-1; D possibly corresponds to TRBD1 (5 bases). The clonotype was recovered from a woman aged 18 to 35 in good health. Input material: PBMCs. The CDR3 coding sequence is TGTGCCAGCAGTTTCGCAGGGCCGAATAGCCTCTACAATGAGCAGTTCTTC. This codes for CASSFAGPNSLYNEQFF.